The 12 T cell receptor beta chains reported below all come from one sample, sequenced in a study of siplizumab effects on memory and regulatory T cells. Using immunoSEQ multiplex PCR, the repertoire was profiled, and TCRdb retains in-frame clones only, with some absent. Of roughly 100,000 clones detected, 85% to 95% appear once; the ten largest clones hold approximately 0.3%. The sample taken for sequencing was CD4+ T cells sorted from blood. The source is a human donor in good health.

V is TRBV9 and J is TRBJ2-3; 8 bases map to TRBD2. This CDR3 has 16 residues. V trimming: 0 bases; J trimming: 1 base; junction bases outside the gene matches: 4. CDR1 is SGDLS, CDR2 YYNGEE, per germline. In DNA, the CDR3 is TGTGCCAGCAGCGTAGAACTAGCGGAAGGCACAGATACGCAGTATTTT. Translating it yields CASSVELAEGTDTQYF.

This clone was observed once. This rearrangement joins TRBV6-5 to TRBJ2-3, with 8 positions matching TRBD2. The V segment lost 6 bases and the J segment 4 bases; nucleotides outside the gene matches: 3. The CDR3 runs 13 residues. Germline CDR1 reads MNHEY; CDR2 reads SVGAGI. This CDR3 is CASRPGLADTQYF. Written as DNA, the CDR3 is TGTGCCAGCAGGCCGGGACTAGCAGATACGCAGTATTTT.

The V call is TRBV6-4, the J call TRBJ2-2; no firm D call. This CDR3 comprises 14 residues. CDR1 MRHNA and CDR2 SNTAGT come from the germline V gene. V was cut by 3 bases and J by 3 bases, with 8 bases left in between. CDR3 loop: CASSEQIDTGELFF. CDR3 nucleotides: TGTGCCAGCAGTGAACAGATAGACACCGGGGAGCTGTTTTTT.

The CDR3 region is CASSLHRGETQYF. CDR3 DNA sequence: TGCGCCAGCAGCTTGCACAGAGGGGAGACCCAGTACTTC. V and J are TRBV5-1 and TRBJ2-5; D possibly corresponds to TRBD2 (5 bases). V was cut by 1 base and J by 5 bases, with 9 bases left in between. The CDR3 covers 13 residues. Germline loops: CDR1 SGHRS, CDR2 YFSETQ.

This chain connects TRBV5-6 to TRBJ2-2; D possibly corresponds to TRBD2 (5 bases). Trimming left V 4 bases short and J 6 bases short, with 10 bases between. Germline V gives CDR1 SGHDT, CDR2 YYEEEE. There are 13 residues in the CDR3. In DNA form, the CDR3 reads TGTGCCAGCAGCGAGGGTGTAGCCGGGGAGCTGTTTTTT. Residues: CASSEGVAGELFF.

This clone was picked up one time. The rearrangement uses TRBV7-2 and TRBJ2-7; no clear D gene. The CDR3 spans 11 residues. The V and J ends lost 4 bases and 7 bases respectively, with 8 bases between them. Germline V CDR1 and CDR2: SGHTA, FQGNSA. The CDR3 nucleotides are TGTGCCAGCAGCTCCGCCTTGGAGCAGTACTTC. This codes for CASSSALEQYF.

The rearrangement joins TRBV19 to TRBJ2-1; 9 nucleotides match TRBD2. The CDR3 covers 17 residues. Trimming cost V 6 bases and J 3 bases; bases outside gene matches: 12. Germline values: CDR1 LNHDA, CDR2 SQIVND (reference sequence). The CDR3 here is CASSPSGLAGYYNEQFF. CDR3 bases: TGTGCCAGTAGCCCATCCGGGCTAGCGGGGTACTACAATGAGCAGTTCTTC. Together with reference TRBV19 and TRBJ2-1, the CDR3 gives the full variable domain: DGGITQSPKYLFRKEGQNVTLSCEQNLNHDAMYWYRQDPGQGLRLIYYSQIVNDFQKGDIAEGYSVSREKKESFPLTVTSAQKNPTAFYLCASSPSGLAGYYNEQFFGPGTRLTVL.

This rearrangement joins TRBV14 to TRBJ2-3, with TRBD2 matching over 8 bases. Per the germline V gene, CDR1 is SGHDN and CDR2 is FVKESK. The CDR3 extends over 17 amino acids. V lost 0 bases to trimming and J lost 2 bases; unmatched junction nucleotides: 7. The CDR3 spells CASSQESVAGFTDTQYF. DNA for the CDR3: TGTGCCAGCAGCCAAGAATCAGTAGCGGGGTTCACAGATACGCAGTATTTT.

This sequence joins TRBV27 and TRBJ1-1, with TRBD1 identical over 7 bases. The CDR3 is 14 amino acids. Per germline, CDR1 MNHEY and CDR2 SMNVEV (reference sequence). V was pared by 1 base and J by 2 bases, with 1 base of the junction left unmatched. The CDR3 sequence is CASSLWDRNTEAFF. For the CDR3, the DNA is TGTGCCAGCAGTTTATGGGACAGAAACACTGAAGCTTTCTTT.

This rearrangement joins TRBV5-4 to TRBJ1-1; tentatively, D is TRBD1 (6 bases). There are 15 residues in the CDR3. V lost 0 bases and J 6 bases, leaving 15 bases between the germline ends. Per the germline V gene, CDR1 is SGHNT and CDR2 is YYREEE (reference sequence). The CDR3 nucleotides are TGTGCCAGCAGCTTGGCCAAGGGGGTCGGGGCTGAAGCTTTCTTT. Translating it yields CASSLAKGVGAEAFF. Supplemented by reference TRBV5-4 and TRBJ1-1, the full variable domain reads ETGVTQSPTHLIKTRGQQVTLRCSSQSGHNTVSWYQQALGQGPQFIFQYYREEENGRGNFPPRFSGLQFPNYSSELNVNALELDDSALYLCASSLAKGVGAEAFFGQGTRLTVV.

This chain links TRBV7-2 with TRBJ1-2, with unresolved D. The CDR3 is 14 amino acids. The germline V and J ends were trimmed by 2 bases and 0 bases, with 7 bases remaining between them. Germline CDR1 and CDR2: SGHTA and FQGNSA. CDR3 in amino acids: CASSLTASNYGYTF. The CDR3, as DNA: TGTGCCAGCAGCTTAACCGCCTCTAACTATGGCTACACCTTC.

The V and J genes are TRBV4-3 and TRBJ1-4, with no clear D. Germline V lookup: CDR1 LGHNA, CDR2 YSLEER. The CDR3 consists of 15 residues. V shed 0 bases and J shed 4 bases, with 9 bases lying between them. The CDR3 is CASSQDGTVNEKLFF. The DNA of the CDR3 is TGCGCCAGCAGCCAAGACGGCACAGTTAATGAAAAACTGTTTTTT.